The T cell receptor beta chain described here comes from a study of T cell changes during pregnancy in multiple sclerosis. This CDR3 is 18 amino acids long. Germline loops: CDR1 SEHNR, CDR2 FQNEAQ (reference sequence). V lost 5 bases and J lost 2; bases outside the gene matches: 13. Repertoires were generated with immunoSEQ multiplex PCR, while TCRdb's copy carries only in-frame clones and drops some. The profile covers about 40,000 clones, with 80% to 95% appearing a single time and approximately 0.41% taken by the ten largest. The chain joins TRBV7-9 to TRBJ2-2; 8 nucleotides align to TRBD1. The source material was CD4+ T cells from peripheral blood mononuclear cells, sampled in the third trimester of pregnancy. This TCR was sampled from a female donor with multiple sclerosis, enrolled in a pregnancy study. In DNA, the CDR3 is TGTGCCAGCAGCAATTACGGCCAGGGGGCGGAAAACACCGGGGAGCTGTTTTTT. This translates into CASSNYGQGAENTGELFF.